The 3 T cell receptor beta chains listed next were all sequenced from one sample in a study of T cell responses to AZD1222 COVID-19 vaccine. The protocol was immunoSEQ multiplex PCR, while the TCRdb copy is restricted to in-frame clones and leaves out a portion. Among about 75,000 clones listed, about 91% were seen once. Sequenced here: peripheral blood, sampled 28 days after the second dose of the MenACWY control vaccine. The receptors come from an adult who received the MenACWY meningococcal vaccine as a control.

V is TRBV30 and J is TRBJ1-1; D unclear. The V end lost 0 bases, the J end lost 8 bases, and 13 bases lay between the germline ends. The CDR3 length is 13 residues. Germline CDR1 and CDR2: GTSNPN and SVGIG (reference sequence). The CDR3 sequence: CAWSVIGTTEAFF. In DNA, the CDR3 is TGTGCCTGGAGTGTAATAGGAACGACCGAAGCTTTCTTT.

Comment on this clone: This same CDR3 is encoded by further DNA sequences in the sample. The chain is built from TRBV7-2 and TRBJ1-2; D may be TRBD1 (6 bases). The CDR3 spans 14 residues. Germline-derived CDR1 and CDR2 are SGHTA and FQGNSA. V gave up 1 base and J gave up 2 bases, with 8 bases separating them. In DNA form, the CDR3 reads TGTGCCAGCAGCTTAGGGACAGCGAACTATGGCTACACCTTC. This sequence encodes CASSLGTANYGYTF.

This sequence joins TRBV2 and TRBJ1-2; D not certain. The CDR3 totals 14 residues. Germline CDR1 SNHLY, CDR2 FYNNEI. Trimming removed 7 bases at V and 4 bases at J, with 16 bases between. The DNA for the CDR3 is TGTGCCAGCACGAGGAGTCTCTGGGCCTATGGCTACACCTTC. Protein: CASTRSLWAYGYTF.